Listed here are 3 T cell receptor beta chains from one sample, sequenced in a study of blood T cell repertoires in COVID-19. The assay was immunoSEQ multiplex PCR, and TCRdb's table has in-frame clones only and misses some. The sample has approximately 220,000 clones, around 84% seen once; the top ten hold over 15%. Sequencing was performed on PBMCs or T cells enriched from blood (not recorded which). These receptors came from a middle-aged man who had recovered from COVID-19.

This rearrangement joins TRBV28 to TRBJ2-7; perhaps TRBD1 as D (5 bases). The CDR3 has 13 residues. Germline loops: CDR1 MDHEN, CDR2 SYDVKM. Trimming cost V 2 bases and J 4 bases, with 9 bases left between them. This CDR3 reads CASSLKGQYEQYF. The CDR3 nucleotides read TGTGCCAGCAGTTTAAAGGGGCAATACGAGCAGTACTTC. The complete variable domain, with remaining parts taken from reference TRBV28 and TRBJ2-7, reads DVKVTQSSRYLVKRTGEKVFLECVQDMDHENMFWYRQDPGLGLRLIYFSYDVKMKEKGDIPEGYSVSREKKERFSLILESASTNQTSMYLCASSLKGQYEQYFGPGTRLTVT.

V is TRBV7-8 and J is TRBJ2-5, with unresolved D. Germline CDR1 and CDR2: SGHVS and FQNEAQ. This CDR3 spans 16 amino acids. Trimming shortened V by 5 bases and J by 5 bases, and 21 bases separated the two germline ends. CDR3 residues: CASSPPGDGALETQYF. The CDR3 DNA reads TGTGCCAGCAGCCCCCCCGGAGACGGCGCTTTGGAGACCCAGTACTTC.

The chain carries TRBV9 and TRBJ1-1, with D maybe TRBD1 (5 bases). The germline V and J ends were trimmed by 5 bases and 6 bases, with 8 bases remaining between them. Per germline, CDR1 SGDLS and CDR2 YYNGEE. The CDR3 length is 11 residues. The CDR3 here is CASSVGPEAFF. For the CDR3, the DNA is TGTGCCAGCAGTGTGGGGCCTGAAGCTTTCTTT.